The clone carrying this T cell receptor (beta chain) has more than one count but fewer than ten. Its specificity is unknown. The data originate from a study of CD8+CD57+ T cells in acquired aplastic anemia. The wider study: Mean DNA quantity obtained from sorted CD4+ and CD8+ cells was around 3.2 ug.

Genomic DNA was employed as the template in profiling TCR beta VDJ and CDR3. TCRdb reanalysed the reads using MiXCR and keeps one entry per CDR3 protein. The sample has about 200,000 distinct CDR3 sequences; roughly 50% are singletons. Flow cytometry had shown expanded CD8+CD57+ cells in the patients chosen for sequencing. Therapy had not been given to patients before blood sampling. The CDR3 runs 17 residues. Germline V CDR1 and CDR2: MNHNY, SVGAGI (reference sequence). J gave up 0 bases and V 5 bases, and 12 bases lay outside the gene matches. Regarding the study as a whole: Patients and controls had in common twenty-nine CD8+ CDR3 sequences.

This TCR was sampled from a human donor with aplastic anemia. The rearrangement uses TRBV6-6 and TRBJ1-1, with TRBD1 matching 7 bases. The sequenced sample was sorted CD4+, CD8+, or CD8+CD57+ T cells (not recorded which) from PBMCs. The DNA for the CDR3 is TGTGCCAGCAGTGAACTCTGGGGGGGACAGCTGAACACTGAAGCTTTCTTT. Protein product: CASSELWGGQLNTEAFF.